These 28 T cell receptor beta chains were sequenced from one sample in a study of cytomegalovirus exposure and HLA in healthy donors. It was with 60 Vbeta and 13 Jbeta primers that the PCR ran. Data came from immunoSEQ multiplex PCR; TCRdb stores just in-frame clones and leaves some out. The table includes some 180,000 clones, over 65% detected once. The source material was PBMCs. Receptor source: a woman in her 30s in good health and CMV-seronegative.

CDR3 bases: TGTGCCAGCAGCGTAGATCCGAACAGGGGGATTTTCTTC. It translates to CASSVDPNRGIFF. This chain uses TRBV9 with TRBJ2-1; 8 bases match TRBD1. Trimming cost V 0 bases and J 16 bases; bases outside gene matches: 9. Germline V gene data show CDR1 as SGDLS and CDR2 as YYNGEE. The CDR3 covers 13 residues.

The V call is TRBV5-1, the J call TRBJ1-2; 8 nucleotides agree with TRBD1. The ends lost 0 bases at V and 4 bases at J; junction bases unmatched: 5. Germline V CDR1 and CDR2: SGHRS, YFSETQ. This CDR3 spans 15 amino acids. CDR3 region: CASSLGTGRFYGYTF. As DNA, the CDR3 is TGCGCCAGCAGCTTGGGGACAGGGCGCTTCTATGGCTACACCTTC.

This clone was found once. The gene calls are TRBV5-4 and TRBJ1-2; D ambiguous. V gave up 4 bases and J gave up 0 bases, with 13 bases separating them. The CDR3 is 15 amino acids. Germline lookup yields CDR1 SGHNT and CDR2 YYREEE (reference sequence). The CDR3 sequence is CASSPRNQANYGYTF. The CDR3, as DNA: TGTGCCAGCAGCCCCCGGAATCAGGCTAACTATGGCTACACCTTC.

This clone was observed a few times. The J gene is TRBJ1-3, the V gene TRBV6-6; no firm D call. V was trimmed by 3 bases and J by 0 bases, leaving 9 bases between them. This CDR3 spans 15 amino acids. The V gene's germline CDR1 is MNHNY and CDR2 SVGAGI (reference sequence). The CDR3 coding sequence is TGTGCCAGCAGTTATTCCGGGATCTCTGGAAACACCATATATTTT. As protein: CASSYSGISGNTIYF.

V usage is TRBV9 and J usage is TRBJ2-1; 7 bases agree with TRBD2. Germline CDR1 reads SGDLS; CDR2 reads YYNGEE. The CDR3 is 12 residues long. J was trimmed by 15 bases and V by 4 bases; bases with no gene match: 10. CDR3 loop: CASSPGLGTGFF. DNA of the CDR3: TGTGCCAGCAGCCCCGGACTAGGGACGGGGTTCTTC.

Remarks on this clone: This sample also contains other DNA sequences that code for the same CDR3. This chain links TRBV5-4 with TRBJ2-5, with a tentative D call TRBD1 (6 bases). The J call is uncertain, as TRBJ2-7 better fits the DNA end. Per the germline V gene, CDR1 is SGHNT and CDR2 is YYREEE (reference sequence). This CDR3 has 13 residues. CDR3 amino acids: CASSLQGPYEQYF. As DNA, the CDR3 is TGTGCCAGCAGCTTACAGGGTCCCTACGAGCAGTACTTC.

CDR3 residues: CASSPYRRQGHGYTF. In DNA, the CDR3 is TGTGCCAGCAGTCCTTATCGCCGACAGGGACATGGCTACACCTTC. The chain has TRBV28 and TRBJ1-2, with 7 bases fitting TRBD1. The J segment lost 6 bases and the V segment lost 5 bases, leaving 12 bases of the junction unmatched. The germline V gene has CDR1 MDHEN and CDR2 SYDVKM. The CDR3 contains 15 residues.

This chain connects TRBV6-1 to TRBJ2-1, with D tentatively TRBD2 (6 bases). Germline V gene lookup returns CDR1 MNHNS and CDR2 SASEGT. CDR3 length: 14 residues. V lost 3 bases, J lost 10 bases, and 16 bases lay in between. The CDR3 loop is CASSERTTSTEQFF. The CDR3 DNA follows: TGTGCCAGCAGTGAGCGAACAACTAGCACGGAGCAGTTCTTC.

The chain is built from TRBV2 and TRBJ1-1; no clear D gene. CDR1 SNHLY and CDR2 FYNNEI come from the germline V gene. This CDR3 region has 11 residues. The V and J ends lost 6 bases and 9 bases respectively, with 11 bases between them. The DNA of the CDR3 is TGTGCCAGCAGGGAGGGAGGGAAAGCTTTCTTT. Translation gives CASREGGKAFF.

This chain links TRBV30 with TRBJ2-1; no definite D call. CDR3 length: 13 residues. Germline V gene sequence: CDR1 GTSNPN, CDR2 SVGIG (reference sequence). V was shortened by 2 bases and J by 3 bases, with 8 bases between the two germline ends. CDR3 DNA: TGTGCCTGGAGTAGCCAGGTCTACAATGAGCAGTTCTTC. Translated: CAWSSQVYNEQFF.

Turning to this clone: At one end, the junction sequence differs from germline, possibly due to a read error. The chain uses TRBV7-9 and TRBJ1-1; possibly TRBD1 for D (5 bases). Germline CDR1 is SEHNR and CDR2 is FQNEAQ (reference sequence). This CDR3 is built from 12 residues. The DNA for the CDR3 is TGTTCCAGCAGCGATCGCAGGGAGGTAGCTTTCTTT. Encoded protein: CSSSDRREVAFF.

This chain links TRBV5-1 with TRBJ1-5; 7 bases match TRBD1. This CDR3 has 15 amino acids. CDR1 SGHRS and CDR2 YFSETQ come from the germline V gene. V shed 3 bases and J 4 bases; nucleotides not matched to a gene: 7. CDR3: CASSSSPGGNQPQHF. DNA of the CDR3: TGCGCCAGCAGCTCCTCCCCAGGGGGGAATCAGCCCCAGCATTTT.

The V gene is TRBV7-9, the J gene TRBJ2-3; D unresolved. Trimming stripped 5 bases from V and 6 bases from J, with 12 bases between. CDR3 size: 13 residues. Germline CDR1 SEHNR, CDR2 FQNEAQ (reference sequence). CDR3 region: CASSPPVEDTQYF. The CDR3 DNA follows: TGTGCCAGCAGCCCTCCGGTGGAGGATACGCAGTATTTT.

The V gene is TRBV5-1, the J gene TRBJ2-7; the match to TRBD2 covers 11 bases. Germline values: CDR1 SGHRS, CDR2 YFSETQ. CDR3 length: 14 residues. The V segment lost 2 bases and the J segment 6 bases; nucleotides outside the gene matches: 4. The CDR3 is CASSLTSGSSEQYF. DNA for the CDR3: TGCGCCAGCAGCTTAACTAGCGGGAGCAGCGAGCAGTACTTC.

The chain recombines TRBV6-5 with TRBJ2-7; the match to TRBD1 covers 8 bases. Germline loops: CDR1 MNHEY, CDR2 SVGAGI. Losses at the gene ends were 6 bases for V and 1 base for J; bases not matched to a gene: 5. The CDR3 has 14 amino acids. CDR3 DNA sequence: TGTGCCAGCAGATTCAGGGACAGGTCCTACGAGCAGTACTTC. The encoded protein is CASRFRDRSYEQYF.

As DNA, the CDR3 is TGTGCCAGTAGTAGGAGGGAGACAGCCGACGAGCAGTACTTC. It codes for CASSRRETADEQYF. The chain couples TRBV19 to TRBJ2-7; the D gene is possibly TRBD2 (6 bases). Trimming took 4 bases from V and 5 from J, leaving 15 bases between them. The CDR3 spans 14 residues. The germline CDR1 and CDR2 sequences are LNHDA and SQIVND (reference sequence).

This clone showed up just a few times. The chain uses TRBV5-1 and TRBJ2-7; D gene unclear. V was pared by 0 bases and J by 2 bases, with 12 bases between. In germline, CDR1 is SGHRS, CDR2 YFSETQ. There are 15 residues in the CDR3. The CDR3 DNA sequence: TGCGCCAGCAGCTTGGTGGGCATAGGCGCCTACGAGCAGTACTTC. Translated, it gives CASSLVGIGAYEQYF.

The J gene is TRBJ1-5, the V gene TRBV9; 7 bases align to TRBD1. Trimming removed 4 bases from V and 2 bases from J; junction bases left unmatched: 6. Per the germline V gene, CDR1 is SGDLS and CDR2 is YYNGEE. The length of the CDR3 is 15 residues. The CDR3 loop is CASSTHRGGNQPQHF. The CDR3 bases are TGTGCCAGCAGCACACACAGGGGTGGCAATCAGCCCCAGCATTTT.

V is TRBV5-1 and J is TRBJ2-1; the D gene is possibly TRBD1 (6 bases). Looked up from germline, CDR1 is SGHRS and CDR2 is YFSETQ. V lost 1 base, J lost 7 bases, and 15 bases lay in between. The CDR3 has 15 amino acids. CDR3 sequence reads: CASSLTFDRPNEQFF. The CDR3, as DNA: TGCGCCAGCAGCTTGACCTTCGACAGGCCAAATGAGCAGTTCTTC.

This clone was counted a few times. This chain joins TRBV10-3 and TRBJ1-4; tentatively, D is TRBD1 (6 bases). With 3 bases removed from V and 8 bases from J, the gap between germline ends came to 16 bases. The CDR3 loop spans 15 amino acids. Germline lookup yields CDR1 ENHRY and CDR2 SYGVKD. The DNA for the CDR3 is TGTGCCATCAGTGAAACCTCAGGGGTCCGGGAAAAACTGTTTTTT. Its protein is CAISETSGVREKLFF.

The chain joins TRBV7-8 to TRBJ1-1; a possible D gene is TRBD1 (6 bases). The germline gives CDR1 SGHVS, CDR2 FQNEAQ. Trimming cost V 6 bases and J 6 bases, with 14 bases left between them. The CDR3 is 13 amino acids. The CDR3 DNA reads TGTGCCAGCAGTTCTCACAGGGCTCCTGAAGCTTTCTTT. This gives the protein CASSSHRAPEAFF. Variable domain in full (rest from reference TRBV7-8 and TRBJ1-1): GAGVSQSPRYKVAKRGQDVALRCDPISGHVSLFWYQQALGQGPEFLTYFQNEAQLDKSGLPSDRFFAERPEGSVSTLKIQRTQQEDSAVYLCASSSHRAPEAFFGQGTRLTVV.

The V gene is TRBV2, the J gene TRBJ2-1; 10 positions agree with TRBD1. Germline V lookup: CDR1 SNHLY, CDR2 FYNNEI. CDR3 length: 15 residues. With V trimmed by 6 bases and J by 9 bases, 11 bases remained unmatched. CDR3 bases: TGTGCCAGCAGCCGGTTGGGACAGGGGTTTGGTGAGCAGTTCTTC. It encodes CASSRLGQGFGEQFF.

This sequence joins TRBV4-2 and TRBJ1-4; 8 positions match TRBD1. The junction had 11 bases not matched to a gene; V was cut back by 3 bases and J by 5 bases. This CDR3 has 17 amino acids. The germline V gene encodes CDR1 LGHNA and CDR2 YNFKEQ. CDR3 sequence: CASSQPLTGEGNEKLFF. CDR3 bases: TGTGCCAGCAGCCAGCCCTTGACAGGGGAGGGGAATGAAAAACTGTTTTTT.

The V and J genes are TRBV30 and TRBJ2-1; 7 positions agree with TRBD1. CDR1 and CDR2 (germline): GTSNPN, SVGIG (reference sequence). The CDR3 runs 12 residues. J was trimmed by 10 bases and V by 0 bases; bases with no gene match: 3. The CDR3 DNA is TGTGCCTGGAGTGTACAAGGGGGCGAGCAGTTCTTC. Its translation is CAWSVQGGEQFF.

The chain links TRBV29-1 to TRBJ1-1; no reliable D call. V lost 5 bases and J 0 bases, leaving 10 bases between the germline ends. Germline CDR1 SQVTM, CDR2 ANQGSEA. The CDR3 loop spans 13 amino acids. CDR3 in amino acids: CSVRGRMNTEAFF. The CDR3 DNA follows: TGCAGCGTTCGGGGTCGGATGAACACTGAAGCTTTCTTT.

The chain is built from TRBV5-1 and TRBJ2-2; D unresolved. Deletions cut 1 base from V and 6 bases from J, with 4 bases between. The CDR3 runs to 12 residues. Germline CDR1 is SGHRS and CDR2 is YFSETQ. The CDR3 loop is CASSLPAGELFF. CDR3 DNA sequence: TGCGCCAGCAGCTTGCCTGCCGGGGAGCTGTTTTTT.

This rearrangement joins TRBV6-1 to TRBJ2-4, with 9 bases identical to TRBD1. In germline, CDR1 is MNHNS, CDR2 SASEGT. The CDR3 is made up of 16 amino acids. The ends lost 4 bases at V and 0 bases at J; junction bases unmatched: 4. The CDR3 nucleotides read TGTGCCAGCAGTGGCGGGACAGGGACAGCCAAAAACATTCAGTACTTC. This translates into CASSGGTGTAKNIQYF.

The V gene is TRBV6-6, the J gene TRBJ2-7, with 7 bases aligning to TRBD2. Trimming at V came to 5 bases and at J to 4 bases, leaving 5 bases not matched to a gene. This CDR3 has 13 residues. Germline CDR1 and CDR2: MNHNY and SVGAGI (reference sequence). CDR3 in DNA: TGTGCCAGCAGTACAGTGGGAGGGTACGAGCAGTACTTC. Translation: CASSTVGGYEQYF.